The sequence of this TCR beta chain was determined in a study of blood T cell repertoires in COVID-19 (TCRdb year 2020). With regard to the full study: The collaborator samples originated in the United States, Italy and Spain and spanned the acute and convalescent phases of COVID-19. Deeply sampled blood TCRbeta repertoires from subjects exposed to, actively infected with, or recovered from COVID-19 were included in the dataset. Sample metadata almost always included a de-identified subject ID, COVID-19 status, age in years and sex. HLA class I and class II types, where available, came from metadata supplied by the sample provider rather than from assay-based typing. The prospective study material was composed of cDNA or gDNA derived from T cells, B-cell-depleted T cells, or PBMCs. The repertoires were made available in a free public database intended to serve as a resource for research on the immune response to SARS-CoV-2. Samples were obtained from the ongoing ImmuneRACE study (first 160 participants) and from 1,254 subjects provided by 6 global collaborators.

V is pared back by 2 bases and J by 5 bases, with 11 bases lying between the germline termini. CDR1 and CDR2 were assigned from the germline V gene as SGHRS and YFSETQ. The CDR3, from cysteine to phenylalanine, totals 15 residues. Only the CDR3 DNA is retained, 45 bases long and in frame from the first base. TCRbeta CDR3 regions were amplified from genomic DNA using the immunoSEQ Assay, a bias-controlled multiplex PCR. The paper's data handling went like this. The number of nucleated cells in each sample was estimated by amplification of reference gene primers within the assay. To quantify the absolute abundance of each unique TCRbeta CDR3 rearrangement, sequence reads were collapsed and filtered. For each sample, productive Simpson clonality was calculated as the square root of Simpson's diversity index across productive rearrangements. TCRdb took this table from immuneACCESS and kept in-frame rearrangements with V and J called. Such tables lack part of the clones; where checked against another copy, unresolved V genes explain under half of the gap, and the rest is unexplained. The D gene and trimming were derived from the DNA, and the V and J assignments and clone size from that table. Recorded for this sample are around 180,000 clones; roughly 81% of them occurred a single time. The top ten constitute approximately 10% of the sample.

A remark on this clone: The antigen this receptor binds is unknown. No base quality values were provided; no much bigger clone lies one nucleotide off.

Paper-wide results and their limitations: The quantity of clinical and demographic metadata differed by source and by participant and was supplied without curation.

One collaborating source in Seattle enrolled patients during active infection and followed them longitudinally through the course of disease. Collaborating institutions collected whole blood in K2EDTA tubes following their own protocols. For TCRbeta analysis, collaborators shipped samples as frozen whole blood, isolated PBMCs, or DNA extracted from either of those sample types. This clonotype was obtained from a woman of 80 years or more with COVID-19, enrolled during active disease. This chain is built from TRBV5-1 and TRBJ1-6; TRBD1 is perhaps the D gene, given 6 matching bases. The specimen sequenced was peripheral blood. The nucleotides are TGCGCCAGCAGCTTACAGGGAATCCATAATTCACCCCTCCACTTT. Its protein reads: CASSLQGIHNSPLHF.